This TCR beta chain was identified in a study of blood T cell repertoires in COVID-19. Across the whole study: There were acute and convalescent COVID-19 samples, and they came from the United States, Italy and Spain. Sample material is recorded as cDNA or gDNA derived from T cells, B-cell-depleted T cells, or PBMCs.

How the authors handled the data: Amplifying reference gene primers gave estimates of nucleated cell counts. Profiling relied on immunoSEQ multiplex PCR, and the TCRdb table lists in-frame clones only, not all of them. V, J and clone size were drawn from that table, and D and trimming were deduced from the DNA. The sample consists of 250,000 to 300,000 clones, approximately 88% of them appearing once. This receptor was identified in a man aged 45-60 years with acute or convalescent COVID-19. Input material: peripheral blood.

In DNA, the CDR3 is TGTGCCAGCAGCCCTCGGACAGGGCCTAATTCACCCCTCCACTTT. This encodes CASSPRTGPNSPLHF. The chain uses TRBV9 and TRBJ1-6; TRBD1 aligns across 8 bases. V lost 4 bases to trimming and J lost 6 bases; unmatched junction nucleotides: 6. This CDR3 has 15 residues. Germline CDR1 and CDR2: SGDLS and YYNGEE.